These T cell receptor beta chains were read from a single sample in a study of regulatory and conventional T cells in RAG deficiency. Profiling relied on immunoSEQ multiplex PCR, and the TCRdb table lists in-frame clones only, not all of them. Among tens of thousands of clones listed, about 95% were seen once. The sample was also reused in another study, on regulatory T cells.

Input material: CD25- CD4+ T cells sorted from blood. The receptors come from a human donor in good health. Both conserved end residues are part of each CDR3. Fields, in order: J gene, D gene, V gene, CDR3 length, CDR3 protein, CDR3 DNA. A D gene is named only where the DNA matches it firmly.

TRBJ2-5,TRBD1,TRBV18,15,CASSPDRGRQETQYF,TGTGCCAGCTCACCCGACAGGGGTAGGCAAGAGACCCAGTACTTC
TRBJ2-5,NA,TRBV19,14,CASSIRTAQETQYF,TGTGCCAGTAGTATCCGGACAGCTCAAGAGACCCAGTACTTC
TRBJ1-1,NA,TRBV5-8,17,CASSLDARILLNTEAFF,TGTGCCAGCAGCTTGGACGCGAGAATCCTATTGAACACTGAAGCTTTCTTT
TRBJ1-4,NA,TRBV19,16,CASRAKGNRGNEKLFF,TGTGCCAGCAGGGCGAAAGGGAATCGAGGTAATGAAAAACTGTTTTTT
TRBJ2-3,TRBD2,TRBV10-1,17,CASSEMARTSGADTQYF,TGCGCCAGCAGTGAAATGGCTAGGACTAGCGGGGCCGATACGCAGTATTTT
TRBJ2-2,NA,TRBV7-6,15,CASSSRGPNTGELFF,TGTGCCAGCAGCTCCAGGGGCCCCAACACCGGGGAGCTGTTTTTT
TRBJ1-2,TRBD1,TRBV5-1,16,CASSLKGLDRGDGYTF,TGCGCCAGCAGCTTGAAAGGCTTGGACAGGGGCGATGGCTACACCTTC
TRBJ1-6,TRBD1,TRBV28,14,CASSQDRGVSPLHF,TGTGCCAGCAGTCAGGACAGGGGAGTTTCACCCCTCCACTTT
TRBJ1-2,NA,TRBV19,13,CASRHLASDGYTF,TGTGCCAGTAGGCACCTAGCTTCGGATGGCTACACCTTC
TRBJ2-7,TRBD2,TRBV28,16,CASSRWEGRDAYEQYF,TGTGCCAGCAGTCGTTGGGAGGGGCGCGACGCCTACGAGCAGTACTTC
TRBJ2-1,NA,TRBV9,18,CASSVLGSRQVLYNEQFF,TGTGCCAGCAGCGTCCTCGGGAGCAGGCAGGTTCTCTACAATGAGCAGTTCTTC